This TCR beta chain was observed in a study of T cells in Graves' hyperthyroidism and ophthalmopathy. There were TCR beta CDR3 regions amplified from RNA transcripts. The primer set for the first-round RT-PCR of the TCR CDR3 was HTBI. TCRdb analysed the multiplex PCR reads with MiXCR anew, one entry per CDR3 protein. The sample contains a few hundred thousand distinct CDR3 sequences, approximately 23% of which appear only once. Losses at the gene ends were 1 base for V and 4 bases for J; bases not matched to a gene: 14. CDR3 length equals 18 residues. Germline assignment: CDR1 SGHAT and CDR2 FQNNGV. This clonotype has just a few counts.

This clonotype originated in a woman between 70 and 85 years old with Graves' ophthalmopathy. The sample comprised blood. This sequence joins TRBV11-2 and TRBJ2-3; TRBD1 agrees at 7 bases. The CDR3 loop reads CASSLGDRGRISSDTQYF. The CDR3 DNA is TGTGCCAGCAGCTTAGGGGACAGAGGTCGGATTAGCTCAGATACGCAGTATTTT.